This T cell receptor beta chain was sequenced for a study of T cell changes during pregnancy in multiple sclerosis. Trimming removed 0 bases at V and 6 bases at J, with 9 bases between. The CDR3 is 14 amino acids. CDR1 is SQVTM, CDR2 ANQGSEA, per germline. Only in-frame clones appear in the TCRdb table, and some are missing; sequencing was by immunoSEQ multiplex PCR. The table lists tens of thousands of clones, 75% to 95% of them singletons. The sample consisted of peripheral blood, taken in the third trimester of pregnancy. This sequence joins TRBV29-1 and TRBJ1-6; D might be TRBD1 (5 bases). The TCR was taken from a female donor in good health, enrolled as a control in a pregnancy study. The CDR3 sequence: CSVEDRQGNSPLHF. The CDR3 DNA reads as TGCAGCGTTGAAGATCGCCAGGGTAATTCACCCCTCCACTTT.